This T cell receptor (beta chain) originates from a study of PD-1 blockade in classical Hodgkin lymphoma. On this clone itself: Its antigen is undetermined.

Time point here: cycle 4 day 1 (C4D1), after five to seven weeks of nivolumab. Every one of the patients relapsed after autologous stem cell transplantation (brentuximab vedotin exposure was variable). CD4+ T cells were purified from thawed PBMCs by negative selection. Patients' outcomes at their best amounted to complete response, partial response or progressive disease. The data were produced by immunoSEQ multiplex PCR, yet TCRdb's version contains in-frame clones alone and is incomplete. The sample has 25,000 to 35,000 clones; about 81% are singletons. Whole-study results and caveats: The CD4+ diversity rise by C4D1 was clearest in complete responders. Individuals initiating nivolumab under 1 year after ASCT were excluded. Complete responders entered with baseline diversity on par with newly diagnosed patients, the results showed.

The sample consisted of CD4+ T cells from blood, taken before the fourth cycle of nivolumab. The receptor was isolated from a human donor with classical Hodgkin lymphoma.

The CDR3 here is CASSRTVNYGYTF. The CDR3 DNA follows: TGTGCCAGCAGCCGGACAGTTAACTATGGCTACACCTTC. V is TRBV6-5 and J is TRBJ1-2, with TRBD1 as a possible D gene (6 bases). The V gene's germline CDR1 is MNHEY and CDR2 SVGAGI. This CDR3 contains 13 residues. With 6 bases removed from V and 1 base from J, the gap between germline ends came to 9 bases.